This T cell receptor (beta chain) was profiled in a study of cytomegalovirus exposure and HLA in healthy donors. Points from the study as a whole: Rarity held for most TCR sequences, but there were some public TCRs that occurred in many donors. In the analysis, some V segments, TRBV6-2 and TRBV6-3 included, were excluded as indistinguishable.

The sample holds a few counts of this clone. Its antigen is still unknown. V dropped 3 bases and J dropped 4 bases, with 10 bases sitting between them. Germline V gene lookup returns CDR1 MGHDK and CDR2 SYGVNS. The CDR3 has 13 residues. With 60 Vbeta and 13 Jbeta primers, the PCR was carried out. The repertoire was sequenced with immunoSEQ multiplex PCR; TCRdb's copy has only in-frame clones and lacks some. The sample yields 93,000 or so clones, approximately 72% seen once. The sample consisted of PBMCs. V is TRBV25-1 and J is TRBJ2-7, with D maybe TRBD2 (6 bases). This TCR derives from a woman between 50 and 59 years old in good health and CMV-seronegative. The CDR3 DNA reads as TGTGCCAGCAGTGATCCGGGGAGGTACGAGCAGTACTTC. This translates into CASSDPGRYEQYF.